This passage covers 16 T cell receptor beta chains from one sample sequenced in a study of CD8 T cells in ankylosing spondylitis. For these TCRs, the target antigens are not known. TCRdb reprocessed the 5' RACE reads via MiXCR and lists one record per CDR3 protein. The sample records about 840,000 distinct CDR3 sequences, 12% being singletons. Overall study findings and caveats: A motif of eight or nine highly homologous TCR beta variants was seen as apparently characteristic of ankylosing spondylitis blood.

The sample comprised blood, either unsorted or a sorted T cell fraction (not recorded which). These receptor sequences come from a male donor with ankylosing spondylitis.

The chain is built from TRBV7-2 and TRBJ2-5; possibly TRBD1 for D (6 bases). Germline assignment: CDR1 SGHTA and CDR2 FQGNSA. The CDR3 extends over 16 amino acids. V was trimmed by 2 bases and J by 1 base, leaving 14 bases between them. The CDR3 reads CASSLQGQGGQETQYF. Here the CDR3 DNA reads TGTGCCAGCAGCTTACAGGGGCAGGGTGGCCAAGAGACCCAGTACTTC.

CDR3 bases: TGTGCCAGCAGCTCAGGGACAGGGCTAGACTACGAGCAGTACTTC. As protein: CASSSGTGLDYEQYF. The genes are TRBV9 and TRBJ2-7, with 9 bases that match TRBD1. CDR1 is SGDLS, CDR2 YYNGEE, per germline. Trimming at V came to 4 bases and at J to 3 bases, leaving 8 bases not matched to a gene. The CDR3 covers 15 residues.

This clonotype was seen more than once but under ten times. The chain has TRBV12-3 or TRBV12-4 and TRBJ2-7, with D perhaps matching TRBD1 or TRBD2 (5 bases each). Trimming removed 2 bases at V and 3 bases at J, with 17 bases between. CDR3 length: 16 residues. In DNA form, the CDR3 reads TGTGCCAGCAGTTTATTTGGGGGTAGCTTGAGCTACGAGCAGTACTTC. The encoded protein is CASSLFGGSLSYEQYF.

This clonotype was recorded many times. The rearrangement joins TRBV20-1 to TRBJ2-3; the match to TRBD1 covers 7 bases. The junction had 5 bases not matched to a gene; V was cut back by 4 bases and J by 1 base. This CDR3 comprises 14 residues. The germline V gene has CDR1 DFQATT and CDR2 SNEGSKA (reference sequence). DNA of the CDR3: TGCAGTGCTACCGGGACAGAAGGCACAGATACGCAGTATTTT. It is translated as CSATGTEGTDTQYF.

V usage is TRBV12-3 or TRBV12-4 and J usage is TRBJ1-1, with D uncertain. The CDR3 loop spans 12 amino acids. V was clipped by 0 bases and J by 7 bases, with 6 bases between them. CDR3 nucleotides: TGTGCCAGCAGTTTAGCGTATGGTGAAGCTTTCTTT. This sequence encodes CASSLAYGEAFF.

This clonotype was seen many times. This sequence joins TRBV5-1 and TRBJ2-4, with D hard to call. This CDR3 spans 13 amino acids. CDR1 SGHRS and CDR2 YFSETQ come from the germline V gene. Trimming stripped 5 bases from V and 0 bases from J, with 6 bases between. This CDR3 reads CASRSLAKNIQYF. CDR3 bases: TGCGCCAGCAGATCGCTAGCCAAAAACATTCAGTACTTC.

The V and J genes are TRBV28 and TRBJ2-5; the match to TRBD2 covers 8 bases. Germline CDR1 reads MDHEN; CDR2 reads SYDVKM. V lost 8 bases and J lost 5; bases outside the gene matches: 10. The CDR3 is 14 amino acids. CDR3 nucleotide sequence: TGTGCCAGCGTCGGGCTAGCGGGCGGGGAGACCCAGTACTTC. Encoded protein: CASVGLAGGETQYF.

The gene calls are TRBV12-5 and TRBJ2-5; TRBD2 agrees at 7 bases. The CDR3 has 15 amino acids. Germline-derived CDR1 and CDR2 are LGHNT and FRNRAP. The trim removed 1 base at V and 2 bases at J, leaving 4 bases unmatched. The CDR3 region is CASGLAGLLQETQYF. The CDR3 region has the DNA TGTGCTAGTGGTTTGGCGGGACTACTGCAAGAGACCCAGTACTTC.

The rearrangement joins TRBV29-1 to TRBJ2-5; 7 nucleotides match TRBD2. CDR1 is SQVTM and CDR2 is ANQGSEA in the germline V gene. Unmatched junction bases numbered 15, after V lost 3 bases and J lost 2 bases. CDR3 length: 17 amino acids. The CDR3 sequence is CSVEGFEGGPWQETQYF. In DNA, the CDR3 is TGCAGCGTTGAGGGTTTTGAGGGAGGGCCTTGGCAAGAGACCCAGTACTTC.

The J gene is TRBJ2-3, the V gene TRBV6-2 or TRBV6-3; no reliable D call. Per germline, CDR1 MNHEY and CDR2 SVGEGT. V gave up 0 bases and J gave up 4 bases, with 5 bases separating them. The CDR3 consists of 13 residues. CDR3 coding DNA: TGTGCCAGCAGTTACTCAACGGCAGATACGCAGTATTTT. This sequence encodes CASSYSTADTQYF.

This clonotype was observed a handful of times. The chain links TRBV11-2 to TRBJ2-7; possibly TRBD2 for D (5 bases). V was clipped by 7 bases and J by 2 bases, with 18 bases between them. CDR1 SGHAT and CDR2 FQNNGV come from the germline V gene. CDR3 length: 15 amino acids. The CDR3 loop is CASTAVRRAAYEQYF. DNA for the CDR3: TGTGCCAGCACCGCAGTGAGGCGGGCCGCCTACGAGCAGTACTTC.

This clonotype was observed many times. One end of the junction does not line up with germline, which may come from a read error. The rearrangement joins TRBV5-1 to TRBJ2-1; TRBD2 agrees at 13 bases. The CDR3 extends over 14 amino acids. Per germline, CDR1 SGHRS and CDR2 YFSETQ. For the CDR3, the DNA is TGTGCCAGCAGCTTGGGACTAGCGGGAAATGAGCAGTTCTTC. Translating it yields CASSLGLAGNEQFF.

This chain joins TRBV12-3 or TRBV12-4 and TRBJ2-1, with 9 nucleotides matching TRBD2. The CDR3 is 16 amino acids. After removal of 2 bases from V and 10 bases from J, the junction contained 12 bases not matched to a gene. The CDR3 reads CASSLTVVAGAGEQFF. The CDR3 DNA follows: TGTGCCAGCAGTTTAACCGTTGTAGCGGGAGCGGGGGAGCAGTTCTTC.

This clonotype turned up a few times. The chain is built from TRBV20-1 and TRBJ2-2; D may be TRBD2 (5 bases). Germline CDR1 is DFQATT and CDR2 is SNEGSKA (reference sequence). This CDR3 has 15 residues. Between the trimmed V and J ends, which lost 0 bases and 2 bases, there was a span of 10 bases. The CDR3 DNA follows: TGCAGTGCTAGAGACGAGGGAATTAACACCGGGGAGCTGTTTTTT. It specifies CSARDEGINTGELFF.

The V gene is TRBV6-5, the J gene TRBJ1-5; 10 bases align to TRBD1. The CDR3 has 15 residues. Germline V gene data show CDR1 as MNHEY and CDR2 as SVGAGI. Trimming at V came to 7 bases and at J to 5 bases, leaving 8 bases not matched to a gene. DNA for the CDR3: TGTGCCAGCATTTTGACAGGGGGCAGCCATCAGCCCCAGCATTTT. Protein: CASILTGGSHQPQHF.

This rearrangement joins TRBV18 to TRBJ1-1; no definite D call. The CDR3 has 14 residues. Germline CDR1 reads KGHSH; CDR2 reads LQKENI. Trimming cost V 1 base and J 9 bases, with 15 bases left between them. The DNA for the CDR3 is TGTGCCAGCTCACCACAGGAACTAAGAGGGAAAGCTTTCTTT. Translation: CASSPQELRGKAFF. The full variable domain, in which reference TRBV18 and TRBJ1-1 provide the parts outside the CDR3, is NAGVMQNPRHLVRRRGQEARLRCSPMKGHSHVYWYRQLPEEGLKFMVYLQKENIIDESGMPKERFSAEFPKEGPSILRIQQVVRGDSAAYFCASSPQELRGKAFFGQGTRLTVV.